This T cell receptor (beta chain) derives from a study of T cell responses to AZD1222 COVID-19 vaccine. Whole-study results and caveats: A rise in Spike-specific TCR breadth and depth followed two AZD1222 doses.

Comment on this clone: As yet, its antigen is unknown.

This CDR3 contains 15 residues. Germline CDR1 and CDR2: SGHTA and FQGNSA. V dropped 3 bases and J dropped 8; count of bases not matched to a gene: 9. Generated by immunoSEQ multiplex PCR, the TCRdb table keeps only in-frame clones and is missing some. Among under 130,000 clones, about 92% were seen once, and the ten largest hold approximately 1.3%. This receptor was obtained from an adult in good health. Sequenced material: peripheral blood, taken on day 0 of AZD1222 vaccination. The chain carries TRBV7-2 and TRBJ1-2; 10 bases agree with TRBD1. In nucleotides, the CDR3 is TGTGCCAGCAGCTTCTCCGGGACAGGGGAAGGCGGCTACACCTTC. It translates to CASSFSGTGEGGYTF.